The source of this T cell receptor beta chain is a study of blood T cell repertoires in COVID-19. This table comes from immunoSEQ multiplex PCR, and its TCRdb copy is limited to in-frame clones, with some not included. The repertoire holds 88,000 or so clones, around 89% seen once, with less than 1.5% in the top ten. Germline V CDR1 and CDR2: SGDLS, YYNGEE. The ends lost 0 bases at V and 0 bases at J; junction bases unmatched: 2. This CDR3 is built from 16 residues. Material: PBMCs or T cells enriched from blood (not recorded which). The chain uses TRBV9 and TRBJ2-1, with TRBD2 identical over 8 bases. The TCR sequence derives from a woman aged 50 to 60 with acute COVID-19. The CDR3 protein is CASSVDGTSSYNEQFF. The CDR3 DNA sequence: TGTGCCAGCAGCGTAGATGGGACTAGCTCCTACAATGAGCAGTTCTTC.